One and the same sample provided the 20 T cell receptor beta chains below, sequenced in a study of blood T cell repertoires in COVID-19. Sequencing was performed with immunoSEQ multiplex PCR; in TCRdb, only in-frame clones are kept and a portion is missing. The data show 200,000 to 250,000 clones, 70% to 90% seen once. Sequencing used peripheral blood. The receptors originated from a woman between 45 and 65 years old with acute or convalescent COVID-19.

Only one count was recorded for this clone. V usage is TRBV18 and J usage is TRBJ2-4, with TRBD2 as a possible D gene (5 bases). Trimming removed 2 bases at V and 1 base at J, with 9 bases between. Germline CDR1 reads KGHSH; CDR2 reads LQKENI. The CDR3 length is 15 residues. DNA of the CDR3: TGTGCCAGCTCACCAGGAACGGGGGCCAAAAACATTCAGTACTTC. It is translated as CASSPGTGAKNIQYF.

The chain joins TRBV19 to TRBJ2-6; D gene uncertain. CDR1 is LNHDA, CDR2 SQIVND, per germline (reference sequence). The length of the CDR3 is 17 residues. The V end lost 3 bases, the J end lost 0 bases, and 12 bases lay between the germline ends. The CDR3 reads CASSMPFGSSGANVLTF. The DNA of the CDR3 is TGTGCCAGTAGTATGCCATTTGGCTCCTCTGGGGCCAACGTCCTGACTTTC.

The V call is TRBV10-2, the J call TRBJ2-5; TRBD1 aligns across 8 bases. V was pared by 6 bases and J by 4 bases, with 13 bases of the junction left unmatched. Germline CDR1 reads WSHSY; CDR2 reads SAAADI. This CDR3 contains 16 residues. CDR3 in DNA: TGCGCCAGCAGGCCACCTAACAGGGGGAGCGCAGAGACCCAGTACTTC. Its translation is CASRPPNRGSAETQYF.

J is TRBJ1-6 and V is TRBV29-1, with D uncertain. The CDR3 consists of 15 residues. Trimming removed 8 bases at V and 11 bases at J, with 25 bases between. Germline lookup yields CDR1 SQVTM and CDR2 ANQGSEA. The CDR3 bases are TGCAGCCCGCATCCCGCTGCCCGTCCACTTCCACCCCTCCACTTT. It yields the protein CSPHPAARPLPPLHF. The full variable domain, with the rest looked up from reference TRBV29-1 and TRBJ1-6, is SAVISQKPSRDICQRGTSLTIQCQVDSQVTMMFWYRQQPGQSLTLIATANQGSEATYESGFVIDKFPISRPNLTFSTLTVSNMSPEDSSIYLCSPHPAARPLPPLHFGNGTRLTVT.

This clone was recorded only once. The genes are TRBV6-2 or TRBV6-3 and TRBJ1-1; TRBD1 is a possible D gene (5 bases). Looked up from germline, CDR1 is MNHEY and CDR2 is SVGEGT. The CDR3 runs 16 residues. Trimming shortened V by 4 bases and J by 4 bases, and 19 bases separated the two germline ends. The CDR3 spells CASSSPPGRVITEAFF. CDR3 bases: TGTGCCAGCAGTTCGCCGCCCGGCAGGGTAATCACTGAAGCTTTCTTT.

The CDR3 region is CASGPGGGQQETQYF. The CDR3 DNA is TGTGCTAGTGGTCCGGGAGGGGGACAGCAAGAGACCCAGTACTTC. The chain employs TRBV12-5 and TRBJ2-5; D perhaps matches TRBD2 (8 bases). V lost 5 bases and J lost 2, with 15 bases in between. The CDR3 spans 15 residues. CDR1 is LGHNT, CDR2 FRNRAP, per germline.

In its sample, this clone was seen once. V is TRBV4-3 and J is TRBJ2-3; the D gene is possibly TRBD1 (6 bases). This CDR3 contains 13 residues. The V and J ends lost 8 bases and 2 bases respectively, with 11 bases between them. Germline CDR1 reads LGHNA; CDR2 reads YSLEER. The CDR3 protein is CASRGQNTDTQYF. In DNA form, the CDR3 reads TGCGCCAGCCGCGGACAGAACACAGATACGCAGTATTTT.

The chain couples TRBV19 to TRBJ1-6, with 8 positions matching TRBD1. The CDR3 spans 14 residues. Germline trimming cut 5 bases from V and 10 bases from J; bases unmatched to any gene: 7. Germline CDR1 reads LNHDA; CDR2 reads SQIVND (reference sequence). The CDR3 loop reads CASSRTGSESPLHF. CDR3 coding DNA: TGTGCCAGTAGTCGGACAGGGTCAGAATCACCCCTCCACTTT.

The rearrangement joins TRBV5-1 to TRBJ2-5; 14 bases fit TRBD2. This CDR3 contains 17 residues. Looked up from germline, CDR1 is SGHRS and CDR2 is YFSETQ. The V gene end was trimmed by 5 bases and the J gene end by 4 bases; junction bases not matched to a gene: 10. In nucleotides, the CDR3 is TGCGCCAGCAGGTGGGGGACTAGCGGGAGTCCGGGAGAGACCCAGTACTTC. Protein sequence: CASRWGTSGSPGETQYF.

This chain joins TRBV5-1 and TRBJ1-2; D gene ambiguous. CDR1 is SGHRS and CDR2 is YFSETQ in the germline V gene. V was cut by 3 bases and J by 3 bases, with 9 bases left in between. This CDR3 has 13 residues. The CDR3 here is CASSSRGDYGYTF. The CDR3 DNA sequence: TGCGCCAGCAGCTCCCGGGGAGACTATGGCTACACCTTC.

The J gene is TRBJ2-7, the V gene TRBV6-5; possible D gene TRBD1, 5 bases. The germline CDR1 and CDR2 sequences are MNHEY and SVGAGI. CDR3 length equals 13 residues. The V end was cut by 6 bases, the J end by 5 bases, with 14 bases between. The CDR3 region is CASSRRGANEQYF. The CDR3 nucleotides read TGTGCCAGCAGCCGACGTGGGGCAAACGAGCAGTACTTC.

The chain uses TRBV9 and TRBJ2-7; TRBD1 might be the D (6 bases). Between the trimmed V and J ends, which lost 5 bases and 4 bases, there was a span of 10 bases. Germline-derived CDR1 and CDR2 are SGDLS and YYNGEE. CDR3 size: 12 residues. CDR3 sequence: CASSPQGYEQYF. The CDR3 DNA reads TGTGCCAGCAGTCCACAGGGATACGAGCAGTACTTC.

The rearrangement links TRBV6-5 to TRBJ1-1; D is perhaps TRBD1 (5 bases). The CDR3 sequence is 15 residues long. Germline V gives CDR1 MNHEY, CDR2 SVGAGI. The ends were cut back, 2 bases at V and 4 bases at J, with 14 bases in the middle. The CDR3 is CASSYRGGWGTEAFF. CDR3 nucleotides: TGTGCCAGCAGTTACAGGGGTGGGTGGGGCACTGAAGCTTTCTTT.

This chain uses TRBV9 with TRBJ2-1; a weak D match, TRBD1 (6 bases). V lost 4 bases and J lost 7, with 15 bases in between. The germline gives CDR1 SGDLS, CDR2 YYNGEE. The CDR3 contains 14 residues. The DNA for the CDR3 is TGTGCCAGCAGCCCCTGGACAGCAATGAATGAGCAGTTCTTC. Translating it yields CASSPWTAMNEQFF.

The V gene is TRBV5-1, the J gene TRBJ2-7; TRBD1 aligns across 9 bases. J was trimmed by 2 bases and V by 5 bases; bases with no gene match: 8. The CDR3 contains 15 residues. Looked up from germline, CDR1 is SGHRS and CDR2 is YFSETQ. The CDR3 nucleotides read TGCGCCAGCAGTTACACCGGGACAGGGACCTACGAGCAGTACTTC. It is translated as CASSYTGTGTYEQYF.

The chain joins TRBV15 to TRBJ1-5; the D gene is possibly TRBD1 (5 bases). The V gene's germline CDR1 is LNHNV and CDR2 YYDKDF (reference sequence). CDR3 length: 18 residues. The V end lost 0 bases, the J end lost 0 bases, and 15 bases lay between the germline ends. CDR3 in amino acids: CATSRDRWRGDSNQPQHF. DNA of the CDR3: TGTGCCACCAGCAGAGACCGATGGAGGGGCGATAGCAATCAGCCCCAGCATTTT.

Remarks on this clone: The junction differs from germline at one of its ends, possibly a read error. The rearrangement joins TRBV3-1 (or the pseudogene TRBV3-2) to TRBJ1-2; 8 bases map to TRBD1. The CDR3 is 15 amino acids. Germline assignment: CDR1 LGHDT and CDR2 YNNKEL (reference sequence). CDR3: CASSPGQGPNYDYTF. Here the CDR3 DNA reads TGTGCCAGCAGCCCCGGACAGGGCCCTAATTATGACTACACCTTC.

The chain combines TRBV5-1 with TRBJ2-5, with D maybe TRBD2 (6 bases). CDR3 length: 14 amino acids. The V gene lost 6 bases and the J gene lost 6 bases, with 18 bases spanning the gap. The germline V gene has CDR1 SGHRS and CDR2 YFSETQ. The CDR3 DNA is TGCGCCAGCACCGCAGGCGAGGGCGGGAAGACCCAGTACTTC. Residues: CASTAGEGGKTQYF.

The V gene is TRBV7-2, the J gene TRBJ2-3, with 7 bases fitting TRBD2. CDR1 SGHTA and CDR2 FQGNSA come from the germline V gene. Trimming at V came to 2 bases and at J to 1 base, leaving 6 bases not matched to a gene. CDR3 length: 16 amino acids. This CDR3 is CASSLLGGRGTDTQYF. For the CDR3, the DNA is TGTGCCAGCAGCTTACTGGGCGGGAGAGGCACAGATACGCAGTATTTT.

CDR3 nucleotide sequence: TGCAGCGTTGCTGGAGGGATCACTGAAGCTTTCTTT. It specifies CSVAGGITEAFF. This chain uses TRBV29-1 with TRBJ1-1; D gene unclear. V lost 4 bases and J 4 bases, leaving 10 bases between the germline ends. The CDR3 is made up of 12 amino acids. Germline values: CDR1 SQVTM, CDR2 ANQGSEA.